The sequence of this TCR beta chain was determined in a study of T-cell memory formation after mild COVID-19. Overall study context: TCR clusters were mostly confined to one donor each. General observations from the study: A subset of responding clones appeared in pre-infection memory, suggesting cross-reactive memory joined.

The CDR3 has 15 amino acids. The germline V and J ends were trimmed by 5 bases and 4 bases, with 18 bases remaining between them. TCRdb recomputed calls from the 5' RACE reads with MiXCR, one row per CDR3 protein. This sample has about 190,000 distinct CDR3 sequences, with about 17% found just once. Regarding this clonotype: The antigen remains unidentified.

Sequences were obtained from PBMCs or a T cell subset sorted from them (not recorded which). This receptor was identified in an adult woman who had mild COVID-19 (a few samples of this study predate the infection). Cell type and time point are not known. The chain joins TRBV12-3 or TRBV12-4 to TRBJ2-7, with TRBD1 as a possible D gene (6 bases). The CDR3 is CASSLRQAEGYEQYF. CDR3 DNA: TGTGCCAGCAGTCTGAGACAGGCCGAGGGGTACGAGCAGTACTTC.